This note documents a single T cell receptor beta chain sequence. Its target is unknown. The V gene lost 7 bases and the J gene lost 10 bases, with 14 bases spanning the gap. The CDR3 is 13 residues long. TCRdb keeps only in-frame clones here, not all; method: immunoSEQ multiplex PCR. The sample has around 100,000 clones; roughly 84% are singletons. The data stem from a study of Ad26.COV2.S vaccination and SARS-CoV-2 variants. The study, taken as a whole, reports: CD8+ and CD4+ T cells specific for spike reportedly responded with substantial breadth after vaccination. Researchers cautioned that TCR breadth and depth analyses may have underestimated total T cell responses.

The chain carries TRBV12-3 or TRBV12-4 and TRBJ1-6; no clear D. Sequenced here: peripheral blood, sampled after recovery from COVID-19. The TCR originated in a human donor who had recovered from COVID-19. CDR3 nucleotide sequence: TGTGCCAGCACCTTAAGGGTAGAGTCACCCCTCCACTTT. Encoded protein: CASTLRVESPLHF.